This T cell receptor beta chain was found in a study of blood T cell repertoires in COVID-19. The ends were cut back, 4 bases at V and 8 bases at J, with 17 bases in the middle. This CDR3 contains 14 residues. Germline V gene sequence: CDR1 LGHDT, CDR2 YNNKEL (reference sequence). Using immunoSEQ multiplex PCR, the repertoire was profiled, and TCRdb retains in-frame clones only, with some absent. The sample contains around 200,000 clones, about 86% of which appear only once. The chain recombines TRBV3-1 (or the pseudogene TRBV3-2) with TRBJ1-2, with D perhaps matching TRBD1 (5 bases). The clonotype was recovered from a man aged 55 to 69 who had recovered from COVID-19. Material: peripheral blood. The CDR3 protein is CASSLSTVPGGYTF. CDR3 in DNA: TGTGCCAGCAGCCTATCGACAGTGCCGGGCGGCTACACCTTC.